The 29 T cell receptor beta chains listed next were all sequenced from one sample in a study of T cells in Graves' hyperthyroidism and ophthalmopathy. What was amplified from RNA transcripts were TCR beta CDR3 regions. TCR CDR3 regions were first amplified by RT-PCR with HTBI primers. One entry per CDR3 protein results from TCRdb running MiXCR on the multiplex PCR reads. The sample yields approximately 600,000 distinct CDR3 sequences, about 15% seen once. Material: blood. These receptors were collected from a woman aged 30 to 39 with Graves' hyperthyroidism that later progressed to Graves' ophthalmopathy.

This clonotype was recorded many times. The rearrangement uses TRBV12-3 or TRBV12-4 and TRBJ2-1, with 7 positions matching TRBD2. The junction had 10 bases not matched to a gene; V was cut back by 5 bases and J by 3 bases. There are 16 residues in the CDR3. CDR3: CASSISQLANYNEQFF. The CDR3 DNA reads TGTGCCAGCAGTATATCCCAACTAGCGAACTACAATGAGCAGTTCTTC.

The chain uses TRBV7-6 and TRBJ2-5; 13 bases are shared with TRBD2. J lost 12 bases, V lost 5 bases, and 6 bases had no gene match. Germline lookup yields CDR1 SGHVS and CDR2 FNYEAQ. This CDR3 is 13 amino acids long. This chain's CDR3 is CASSRGLAGVKYF. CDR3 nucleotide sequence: TGTGCCAGCAGCCGCGGACTAGCGGGAGTAAAGTACTTC.

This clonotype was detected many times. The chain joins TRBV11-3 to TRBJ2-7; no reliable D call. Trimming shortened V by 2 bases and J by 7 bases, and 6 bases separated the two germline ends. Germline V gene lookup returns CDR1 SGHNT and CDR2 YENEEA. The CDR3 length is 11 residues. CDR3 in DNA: TGTGCCAGCAGCTTACAGAGGGAGCAGTACTTC. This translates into CASSLQREQYF.

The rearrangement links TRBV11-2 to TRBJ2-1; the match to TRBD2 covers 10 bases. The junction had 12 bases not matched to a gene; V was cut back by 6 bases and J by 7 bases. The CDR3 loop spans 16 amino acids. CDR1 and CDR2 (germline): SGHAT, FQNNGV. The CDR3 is CASSDRSGRVWNEQFF. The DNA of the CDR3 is TGTGCCAGCAGTGATCGAAGCGGGAGGGTGTGGAATGAGCAGTTCTTC.

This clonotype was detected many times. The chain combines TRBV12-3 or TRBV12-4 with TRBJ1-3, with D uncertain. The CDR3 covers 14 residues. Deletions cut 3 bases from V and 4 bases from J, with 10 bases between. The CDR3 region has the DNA TGTGCCAGCAGTTTGTTTTACGGAGGAAACACCATATATTTT. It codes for CASSLFYGGNTIYF.

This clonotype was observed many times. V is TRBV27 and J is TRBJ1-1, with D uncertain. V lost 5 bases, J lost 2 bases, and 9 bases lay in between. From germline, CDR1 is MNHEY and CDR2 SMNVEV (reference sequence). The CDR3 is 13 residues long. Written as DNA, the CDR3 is TGTGCCAGCAGTCGCCCCCCAAACACTGAAGCTTTCTTT. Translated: CASSRPPNTEAFF.

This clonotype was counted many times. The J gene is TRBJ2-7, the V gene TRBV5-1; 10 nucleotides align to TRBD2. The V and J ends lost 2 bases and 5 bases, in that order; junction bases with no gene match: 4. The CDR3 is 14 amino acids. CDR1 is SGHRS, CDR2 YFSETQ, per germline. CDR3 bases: TGCGCCAGCAGCTTCACTAGCGGGAAGAACGAGCAGTACTTC. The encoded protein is CASSFTSGKNEQYF. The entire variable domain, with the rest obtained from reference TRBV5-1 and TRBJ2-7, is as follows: KAGVTQTPRYLIKTRGQQVTLSCSPISGHRSVSWYQQTPGQGLQFLFEYFSETQRNKGNFPGRFSGRQFSNSRSEMNVSTLELGDSALYLCASSFTSGKNEQYFGPGTRLTVT.

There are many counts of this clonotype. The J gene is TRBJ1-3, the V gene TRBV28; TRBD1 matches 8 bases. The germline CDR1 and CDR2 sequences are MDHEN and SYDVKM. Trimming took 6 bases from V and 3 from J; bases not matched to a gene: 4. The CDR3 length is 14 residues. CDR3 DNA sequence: TGTGCCAGCAGCCACAGGGGGTATGGAAACACCATATATTTT. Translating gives CASSHRGYGNTIYF.

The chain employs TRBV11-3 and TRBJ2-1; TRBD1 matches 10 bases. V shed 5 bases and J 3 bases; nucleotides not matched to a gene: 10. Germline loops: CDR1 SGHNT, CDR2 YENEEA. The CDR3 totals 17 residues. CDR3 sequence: CASSPLFGQGGYNEQFF. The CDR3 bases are TGTGCCAGCAGCCCCCTATTCGGACAGGGGGGCTACAATGAGCAGTTCTTC.

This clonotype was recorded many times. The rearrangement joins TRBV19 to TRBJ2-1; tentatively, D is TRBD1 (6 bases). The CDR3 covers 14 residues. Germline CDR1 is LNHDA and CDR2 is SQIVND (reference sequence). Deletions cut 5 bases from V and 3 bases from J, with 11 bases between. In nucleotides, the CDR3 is TGTGCCAGTAGTGGGGGCCTTATCTACAATGAGCAGTTCTTC. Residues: CASSGGLIYNEQFF.

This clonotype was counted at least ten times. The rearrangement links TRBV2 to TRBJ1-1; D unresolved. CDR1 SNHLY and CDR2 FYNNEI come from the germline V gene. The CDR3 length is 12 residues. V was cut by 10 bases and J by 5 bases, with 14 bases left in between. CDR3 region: CATRNSGTEAFF. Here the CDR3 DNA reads TGTGCCACCCGGAACTCCGGGACTGAAGCTTTCTTT.

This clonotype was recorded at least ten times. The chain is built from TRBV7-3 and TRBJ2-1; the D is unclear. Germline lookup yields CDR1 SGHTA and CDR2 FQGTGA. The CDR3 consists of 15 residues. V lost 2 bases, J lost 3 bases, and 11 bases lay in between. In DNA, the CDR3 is TGTGCCAGCAGCTTAGGCCAGCATATCTACAATGAGCAGTTCTTC. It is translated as CASSLGQHIYNEQFF.

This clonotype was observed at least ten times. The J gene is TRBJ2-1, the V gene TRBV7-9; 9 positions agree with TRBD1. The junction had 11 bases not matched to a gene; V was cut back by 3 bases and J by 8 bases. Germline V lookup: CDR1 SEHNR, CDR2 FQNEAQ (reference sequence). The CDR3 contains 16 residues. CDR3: CASSFAGGQGKDEQFF. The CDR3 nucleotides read TGTGCCAGCAGCTTTGCCGGGGGACAGGGTAAAGATGAGCAGTTCTTC.

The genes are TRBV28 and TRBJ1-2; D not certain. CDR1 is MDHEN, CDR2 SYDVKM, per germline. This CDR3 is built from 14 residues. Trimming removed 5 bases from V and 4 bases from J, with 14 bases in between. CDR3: CASSKDGRGYGYTF. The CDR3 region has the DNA TGTGCCAGCAGTAAGGACGGCCGCGGCTATGGCTACACCTTC.

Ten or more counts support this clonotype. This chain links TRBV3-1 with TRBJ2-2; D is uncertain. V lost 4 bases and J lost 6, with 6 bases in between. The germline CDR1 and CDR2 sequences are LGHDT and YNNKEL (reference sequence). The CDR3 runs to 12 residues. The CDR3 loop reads CASSPRSGELFF. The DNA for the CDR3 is TGTGCCAGCAGCCCTCGGTCCGGGGAGCTGTTTTTT.

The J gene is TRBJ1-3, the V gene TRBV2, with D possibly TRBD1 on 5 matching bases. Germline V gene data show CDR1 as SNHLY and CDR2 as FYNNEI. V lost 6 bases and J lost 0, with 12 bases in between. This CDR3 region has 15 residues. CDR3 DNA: TGTGCCAGCAGGCCGGGACCGTACTCTGGAAACACCATATATTTT. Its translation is CASRPGPYSGNTIYF.

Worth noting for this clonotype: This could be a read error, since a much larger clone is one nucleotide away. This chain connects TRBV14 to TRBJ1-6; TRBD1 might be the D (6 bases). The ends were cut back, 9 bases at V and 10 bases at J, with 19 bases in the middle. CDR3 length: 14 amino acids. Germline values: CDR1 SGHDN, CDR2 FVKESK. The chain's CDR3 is CASAETGSVSPLHF. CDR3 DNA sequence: TGTGCCAGTGCCGAGACAGGCTCAGTCTCACCCCTCCACTTT.

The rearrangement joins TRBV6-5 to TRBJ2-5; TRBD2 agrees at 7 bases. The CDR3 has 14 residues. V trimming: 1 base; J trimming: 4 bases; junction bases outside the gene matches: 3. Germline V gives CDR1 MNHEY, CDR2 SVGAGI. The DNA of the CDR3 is TGTGCCAGCAGTTACTGGGTAGCGGGAGAGACCCAGTACTTC. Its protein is CASSYWVAGETQYF.

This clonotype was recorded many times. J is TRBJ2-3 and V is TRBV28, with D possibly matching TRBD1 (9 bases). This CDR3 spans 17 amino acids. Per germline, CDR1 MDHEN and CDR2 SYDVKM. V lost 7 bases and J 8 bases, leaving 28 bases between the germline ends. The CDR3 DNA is TGTGCCAGCATCGCCAACACCGGGACAGGGAGCGGGGGTACGCAGTATTTT. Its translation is CASIANTGTGSGGTQYF.

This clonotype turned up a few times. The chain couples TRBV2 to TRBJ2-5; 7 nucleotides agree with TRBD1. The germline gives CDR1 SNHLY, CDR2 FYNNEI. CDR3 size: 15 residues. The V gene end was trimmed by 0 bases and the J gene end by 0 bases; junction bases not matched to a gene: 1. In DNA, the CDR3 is TGTGCCAGCAGTGAAGCCGGGACAGACCAAGAGACCCAGTACTTC. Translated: CASSEAGTDQETQYF.

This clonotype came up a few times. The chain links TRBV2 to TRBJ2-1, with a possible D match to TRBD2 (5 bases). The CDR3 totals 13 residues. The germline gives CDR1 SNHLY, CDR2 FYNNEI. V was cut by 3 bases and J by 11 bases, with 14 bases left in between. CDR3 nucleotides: TGTGCCAGCAGTGATTTGGGAGAGACAAAGCAGTTCTTC. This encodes CASSDLGETKQFF. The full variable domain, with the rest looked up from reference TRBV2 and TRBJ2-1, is EPEVTQTPSHQVTQMGQEVILRCVPISNHLYFYWYRQILGQKVEFLVSFYNNEISEKSEIFDDQFSVERPDGSNFTLKIRSTKLEDSAMYFCASSDLGETKQFFGPGTRLTVL.

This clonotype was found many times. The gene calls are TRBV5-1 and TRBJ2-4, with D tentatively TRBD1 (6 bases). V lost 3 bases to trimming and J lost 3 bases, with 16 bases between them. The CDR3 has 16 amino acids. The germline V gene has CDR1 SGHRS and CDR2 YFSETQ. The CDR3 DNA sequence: TGCGCCAGCAGCTCCTCTCCTGGGGGCGTCAAAAACATTCAGTACTTC. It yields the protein CASSSSPGGVKNIQYF.

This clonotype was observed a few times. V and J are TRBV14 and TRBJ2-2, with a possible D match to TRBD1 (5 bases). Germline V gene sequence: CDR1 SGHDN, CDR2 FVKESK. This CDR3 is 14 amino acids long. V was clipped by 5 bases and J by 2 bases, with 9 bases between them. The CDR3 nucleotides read TGTGCCAGCAGCAAGGGGATCAACACCGGGGAGCTGTTTTTT. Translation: CASSKGINTGELFF.

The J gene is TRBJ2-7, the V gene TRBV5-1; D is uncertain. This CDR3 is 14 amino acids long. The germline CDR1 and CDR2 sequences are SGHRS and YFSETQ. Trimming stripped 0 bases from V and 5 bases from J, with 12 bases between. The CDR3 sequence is CASSLESLLDEQYF. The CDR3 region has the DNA TGCGCCAGCAGCTTGGAAAGCCTTTTGGACGAGCAGTACTTC.

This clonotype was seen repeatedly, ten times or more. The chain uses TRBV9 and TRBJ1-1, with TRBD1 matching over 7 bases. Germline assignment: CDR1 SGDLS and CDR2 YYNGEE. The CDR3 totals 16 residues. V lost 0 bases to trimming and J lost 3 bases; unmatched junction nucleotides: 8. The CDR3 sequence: CASSVVLRTGDTEAFF. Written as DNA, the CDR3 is TGTGCCAGCAGCGTAGTACTGAGAACAGGGGACACTGAAGCTTTCTTT. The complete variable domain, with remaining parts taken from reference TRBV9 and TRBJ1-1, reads DSGVTQTPKHLITATGQRVTLRCSPRSGDLSVYWYQQSLDQGLQFLIQYYNGEERAKGNILERFSAQQFPDLHSELNLSSLELGDSALYFCASSVVLRTGDTEAFFGQGTRLTVV.

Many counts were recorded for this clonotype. The CDR3 DNA reads TGTGCCAGCAGCGTAGCTACGCATTCCTACGAGCAGTACTTC. Translated, it gives CASSVATHSYEQYF. This chain joins TRBV9 and TRBJ2-7; the D is unclear. This CDR3 has 14 amino acids. In germline, CDR1 is SGDLS, CDR2 YYNGEE. The V gene lost 0 bases and the J gene lost 1 base, with 8 bases spanning the gap.

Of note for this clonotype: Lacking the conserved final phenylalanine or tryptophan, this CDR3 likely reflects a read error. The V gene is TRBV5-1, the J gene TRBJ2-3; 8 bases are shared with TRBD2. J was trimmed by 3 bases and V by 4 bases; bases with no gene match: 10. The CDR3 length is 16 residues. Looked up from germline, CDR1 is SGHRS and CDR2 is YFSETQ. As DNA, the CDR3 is TGCGCCAGCAGCCGGGGGGGCGGGGGTCTGACAGATACGCAGTATTCT. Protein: CASSRGGGGLTDTQYS.

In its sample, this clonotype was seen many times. The CDR3 is CAWDRSTYEQYF. The CDR3 DNA follows: TGTGCCTGGGACAGGTCCACCTACGAGCAGTACTTC. The chain is built from TRBV30 and TRBJ2-7, with D possibly being TRBD1 (6 bases). The CDR3 runs to 12 residues. Germline V lookup: CDR1 GTSNPN, CDR2 SVGIG (reference sequence). V lost 5 bases, J lost 2 bases, and 10 bases lay in between.

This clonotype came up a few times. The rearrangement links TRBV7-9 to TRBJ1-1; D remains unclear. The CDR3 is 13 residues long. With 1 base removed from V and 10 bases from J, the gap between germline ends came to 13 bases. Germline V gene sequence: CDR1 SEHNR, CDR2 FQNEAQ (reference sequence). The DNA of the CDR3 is TGTGCCAGCAGCTTAGAAGGAGGACTAGTAGCTTTCTTT. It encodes CASSLEGGLVAFF. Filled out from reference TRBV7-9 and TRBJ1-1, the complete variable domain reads DTGVSQNPRHKITKRGQNVTFRCDPISEHNRLYWYRQTLGQGPEFLTYFQNEAQLEKSRLLSDRFSAERPKGSFSTLEIQRTEQGDSAMYLCASSLEGGLVAFFGQGTRLTVV.